This T cell receptor beta chain came from a study of response to subunit inactivated influenza vaccine (dated by TCRdb to 2016 to 2019). Regarding the complete study: To follow how T cells responded to a trivalent subunit inactivated influenza vaccine, the researchers relied on deep quantitative profiling of the T cell receptor repertoire. Overall results and qualifications from the work: It was suggested by the authors that each seasonal influenza vaccination may recruit only a limited number of new T cells.

The method was RT-PCR. Instrument used: Illumina HiSeq 2500. Using fastp at Q25 and MiXCR, TCRdb reprocessed the public reads and kept productive beta chains. Each entry is one CDR3 protein sequence, shown with its most common DNA and genes. In all, the sample holds around 750,000 distinct CDR3 sequences, and approximately 22% of those were seen once. The ten largest make up 9.5% to 13% of the sample. The CDR3 contains 17 residues, cysteine and phenylalanine counted. Kept here is only the CDR3 DNA, which spans 51 bases and is read in frame from base 1. V is shortened by 2 bases, J by 0 bases, and the region joining them spans 11 bases. The germline V gene (reference sequence) provides CDR1 PRHDT and CDR2 FYEKMQ. In the case of this clonotype: Its recognized antigen is unknown. No much larger clone is present one base from it, and per-base qualities are unavailable.

The chain is made from TRBV13 and TRBJ1-6; no D gene call is confident. The source was PBMCs from blood, collected 5 to 6 days after vaccination. This receptor was identified in a man in his fifties who received an inactivated influenza vaccine. Donor details come from another sample of the same person, matched by shared clones. The bases are TGTGCCAGCAGCTTAACGGGAGGGAACTCCTATAATTCACCCCTCCACTTT. Its translation is CASSLTGGNSYNSPLHF.